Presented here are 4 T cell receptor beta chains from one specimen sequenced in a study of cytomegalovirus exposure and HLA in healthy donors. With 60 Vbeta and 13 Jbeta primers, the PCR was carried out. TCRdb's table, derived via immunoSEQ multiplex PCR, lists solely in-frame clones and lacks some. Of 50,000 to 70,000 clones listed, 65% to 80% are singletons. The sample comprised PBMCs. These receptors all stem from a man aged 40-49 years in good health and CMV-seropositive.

CDR3 sequence reads: CASSFAGSHYEQYF. The DNA for the CDR3 is TGTGCCAGCAGCTTTGCCGGGTCCCACTACGAGCAGTACTTC. The chain joins TRBV5-5 to TRBJ2-7; D ambiguous. V dropped 2 bases and J dropped 3 bases, with 12 bases sitting between them. The length of the CDR3 is 14 residues. CDR1 and CDR2 from the germline V gene are SGHKS and YYEKEE (reference sequence).

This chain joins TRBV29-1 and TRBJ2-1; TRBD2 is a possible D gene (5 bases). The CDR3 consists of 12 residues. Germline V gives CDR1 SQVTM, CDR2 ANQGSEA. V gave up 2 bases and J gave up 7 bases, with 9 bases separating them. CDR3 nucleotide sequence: TGCAGCGTTGAACCGAGGGAGAATGAGCAGTTCTTC. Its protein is CSVEPRENEQFF.

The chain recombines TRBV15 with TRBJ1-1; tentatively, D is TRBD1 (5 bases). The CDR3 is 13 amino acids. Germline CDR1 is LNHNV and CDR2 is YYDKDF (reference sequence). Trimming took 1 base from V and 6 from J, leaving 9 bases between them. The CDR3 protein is CATSRGSGAEAFF. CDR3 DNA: TGTGCCACCAGCAGAGGTTCGGGGGCTGAAGCTTTCTTT.

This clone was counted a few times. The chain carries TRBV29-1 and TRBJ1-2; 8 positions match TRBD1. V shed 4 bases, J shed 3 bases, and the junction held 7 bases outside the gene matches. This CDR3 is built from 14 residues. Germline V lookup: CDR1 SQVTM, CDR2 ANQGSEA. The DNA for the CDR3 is TGCAGCGTTGCATTGACAGGGGAATACTATGGCTACACCTTC. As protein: CSVALTGEYYGYTF.